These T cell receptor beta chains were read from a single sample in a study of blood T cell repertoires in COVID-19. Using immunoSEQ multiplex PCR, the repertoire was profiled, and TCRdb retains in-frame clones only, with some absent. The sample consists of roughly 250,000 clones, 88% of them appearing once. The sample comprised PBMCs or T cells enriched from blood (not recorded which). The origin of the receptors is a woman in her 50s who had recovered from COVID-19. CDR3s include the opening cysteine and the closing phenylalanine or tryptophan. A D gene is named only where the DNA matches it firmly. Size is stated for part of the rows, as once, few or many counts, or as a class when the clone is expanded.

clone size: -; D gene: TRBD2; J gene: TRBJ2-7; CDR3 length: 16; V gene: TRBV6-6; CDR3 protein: CASSRLSSGRNYEQYF; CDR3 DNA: TGTGCCAGCAGTCGATTATCTAGCGGGCGAAACTACGAGCAGTACTTC
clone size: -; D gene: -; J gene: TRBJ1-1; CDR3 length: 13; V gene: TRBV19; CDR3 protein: CASAGRTNTEAFF; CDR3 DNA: TGTGCCAGCGCGGGACGGACGAACACTGAAGCTTTCTTT
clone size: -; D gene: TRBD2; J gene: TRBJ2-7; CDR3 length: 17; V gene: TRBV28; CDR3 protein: CASNPQGTSGRSHEQYF; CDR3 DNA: TGTGCCAGCAACCCCCAAGGAACTAGCGGGAGAAGCCACGAGCAGTACTTC
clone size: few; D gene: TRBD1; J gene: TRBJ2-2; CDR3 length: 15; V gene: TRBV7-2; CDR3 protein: CASSSGQLRAGELFF; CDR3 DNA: TGTGCCAGCAGCTCGGGACAGTTGAGGGCCGGGGAGCTGTTTTTT
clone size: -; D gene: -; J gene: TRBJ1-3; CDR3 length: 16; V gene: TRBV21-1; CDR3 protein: CASSLQGSQRGNTIYF; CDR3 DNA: TGTGCCAGCAGCTTACAGGGATCCCAACGCGGAAACACCATATATTTT
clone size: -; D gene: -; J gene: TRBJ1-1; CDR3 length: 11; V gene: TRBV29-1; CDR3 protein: CSVDLSRGAFF; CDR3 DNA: TGCAGCGTTGATTTATCCAGGGGAGCTTTCTTT
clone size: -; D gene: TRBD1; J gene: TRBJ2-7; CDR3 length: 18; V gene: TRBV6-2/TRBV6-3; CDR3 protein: CASSYSNGQGFSSYEQYF; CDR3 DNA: TGTGCCAGCAGTTACTCGAATGGACAGGGGTTCTCTTCCTACGAGCAGTACTTC
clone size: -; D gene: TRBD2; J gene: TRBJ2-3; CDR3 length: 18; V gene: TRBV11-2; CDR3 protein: CASSFASSGITSTDTQYF; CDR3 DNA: TGTGCCAGCAGCTTCGCATCTAGCGGGATAACGAGCACAGATACGCAGTATTTT
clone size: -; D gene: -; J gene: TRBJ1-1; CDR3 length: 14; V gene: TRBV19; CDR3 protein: CASSTNTVNTEAFF; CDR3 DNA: TGTGCCAGTAGTACCAACACAGTAAACACTGAAGCTTTCTTT
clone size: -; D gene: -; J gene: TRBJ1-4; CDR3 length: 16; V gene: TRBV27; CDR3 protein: CASSSTPGSMDEKLFF; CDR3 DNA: TGTGCCAGCAGTTCCACCCCGGGGTCCATGGATGAAAAACTGTTTTTT
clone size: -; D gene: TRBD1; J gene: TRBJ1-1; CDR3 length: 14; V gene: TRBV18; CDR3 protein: CASSGTGGLTEAFF; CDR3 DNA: TGTGCCAGCTCAGGAACAGGGGGCCTGACTGAAGCTTTCTTT
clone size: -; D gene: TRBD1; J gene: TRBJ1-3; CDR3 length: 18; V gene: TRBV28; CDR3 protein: CASSLSGQGVGSGNTIYF; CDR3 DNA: TGTGCCAGCAGTTTATCGGGACAGGGGGTCGGCTCTGGAAACACCATATATTTT
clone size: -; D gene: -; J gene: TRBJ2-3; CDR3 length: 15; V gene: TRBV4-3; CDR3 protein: CASSQGPSGTDTQYF; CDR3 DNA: TGCGCCAGCAGCCAGGGGCCTAGCGGCACAGATACGCAGTATTTT
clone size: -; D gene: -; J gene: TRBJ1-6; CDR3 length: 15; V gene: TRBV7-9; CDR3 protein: CASSLGSVYNSPLHF; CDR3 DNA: TGTGCCAGCAGCTTAGGTTCTGTCTATAATTCACCCCTCCACTTT
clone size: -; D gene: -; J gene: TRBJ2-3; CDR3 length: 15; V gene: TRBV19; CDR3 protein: CASSTSFGRTDTQYF; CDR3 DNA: TGTGCCAGTAGTACCAGTTTTGGGAGGACAGATACGCAGTATTTT
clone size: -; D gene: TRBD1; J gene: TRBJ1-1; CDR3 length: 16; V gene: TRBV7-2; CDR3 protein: CASSPWTGGLGTEAFF; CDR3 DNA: TGTGCCAGCAGCCCATGGACAGGGGGCTTGGGCACTGAAGCTTTCTTT
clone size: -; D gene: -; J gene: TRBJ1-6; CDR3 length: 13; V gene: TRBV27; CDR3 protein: CASSLQVNSPLHF; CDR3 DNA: TGTGCCAGCAGTTTACAGGTTAATTCACCCCTCCACTTT
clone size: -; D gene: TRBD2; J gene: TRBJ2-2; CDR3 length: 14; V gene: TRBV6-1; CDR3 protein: CASSEGTSIGELFF; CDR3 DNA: TGTGCCAGCAGTGAAGGGACTAGCATCGGGGAGCTGTTTTTT
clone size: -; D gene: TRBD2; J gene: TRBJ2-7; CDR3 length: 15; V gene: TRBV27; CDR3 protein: CASSRTSGSIYEQYF; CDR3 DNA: TGTGCCAGCAGCAGGACTAGCGGGAGTATCTACGAGCAGTACTTC
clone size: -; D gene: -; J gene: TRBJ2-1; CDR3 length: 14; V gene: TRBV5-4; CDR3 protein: CASTDQGRGNEQFF; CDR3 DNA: TGTGCCAGCACCGATCAGGGGAGGGGCAATGAGCAGTTCTTC
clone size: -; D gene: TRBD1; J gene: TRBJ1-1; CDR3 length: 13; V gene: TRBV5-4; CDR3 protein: CASSLGGQGEAFF; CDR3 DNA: TGTGCCAGCAGCTTGGGGGGACAGGGTGAAGCTTTCTTT
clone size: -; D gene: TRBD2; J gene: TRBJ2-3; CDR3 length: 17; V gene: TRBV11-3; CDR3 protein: CASSLDLAGGVTDTQYF; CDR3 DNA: TGTGCCAGCAGCTTAGATCTAGCGGGAGGGGTCACAGATACGCAGTATTTT
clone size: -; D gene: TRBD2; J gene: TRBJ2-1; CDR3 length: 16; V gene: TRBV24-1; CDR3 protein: CATSDPGLVGGEEQFF; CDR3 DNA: TGTGCCACCAGTGATCCCGGACTAGTGGGCGGGGAAGAGCAGTTCTTC
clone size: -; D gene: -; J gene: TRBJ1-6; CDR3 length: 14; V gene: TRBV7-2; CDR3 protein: CASSLVSFNSPLHF; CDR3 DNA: TGTGCCAGCAGCTTAGTCAGTTTTAATTCACCCCTCCACTTT
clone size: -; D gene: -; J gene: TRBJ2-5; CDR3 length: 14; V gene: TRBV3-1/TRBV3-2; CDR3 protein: CASTSPAEGETQYF; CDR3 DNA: TGTGCCAGCACCTCTCCTGCCGAGGGAGAGACCCAGTACTTC
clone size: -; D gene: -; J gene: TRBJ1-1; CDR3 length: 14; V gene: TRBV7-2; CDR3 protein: CASSPAQGFAEAFF; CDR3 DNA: TGTGCCAGCAGCCCGGCCCAGGGTTTTGCTGAAGCTTTCTTT
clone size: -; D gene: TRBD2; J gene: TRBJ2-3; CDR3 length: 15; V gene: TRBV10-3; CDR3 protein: CAISTTSVGTDTQYF; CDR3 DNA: TGTGCCATCAGCACAACTAGCGTGGGGACAGATACGCAGTATTTT
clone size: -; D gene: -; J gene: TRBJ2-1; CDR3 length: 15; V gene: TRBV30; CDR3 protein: CAWNQLGGINFEQFF; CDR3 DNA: TGTGCCTGGAACCAATTGGGCGGGATCAATTTTGAGCAGTTCTTC
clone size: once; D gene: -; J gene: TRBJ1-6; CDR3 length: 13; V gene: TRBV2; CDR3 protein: CASSETLNSPLHF; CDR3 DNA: TGTGCCAGCAGTGAAACCCTAAATTCACCCCTCCACTTT
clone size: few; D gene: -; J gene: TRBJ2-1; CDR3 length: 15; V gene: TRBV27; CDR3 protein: CASSPRTLSYNEQFF; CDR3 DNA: TGTGCCAGCAGTCCCCGGACTCTCTCCTACAATGAGCAGTTCTTC
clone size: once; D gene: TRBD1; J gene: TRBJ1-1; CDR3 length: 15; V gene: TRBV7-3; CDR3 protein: CASSYGTGLNTEAFF; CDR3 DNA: TGTGCCAGCAGCTACGGGACAGGGCTGAACACTGAAGCTTTCTTT
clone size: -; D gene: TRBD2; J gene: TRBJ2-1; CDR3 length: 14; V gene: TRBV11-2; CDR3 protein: CASSLSGSNNEQFF; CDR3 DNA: TGTGCCAGCAGCCTTAGCGGGAGTAACAATGAGCAGTTCTTC
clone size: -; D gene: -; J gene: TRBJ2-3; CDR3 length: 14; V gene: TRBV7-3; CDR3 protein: CASSSTRLADTQYF; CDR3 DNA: TGTGCCAGCAGCTCCACCCGACTAGCAGATACGCAGTATTTT
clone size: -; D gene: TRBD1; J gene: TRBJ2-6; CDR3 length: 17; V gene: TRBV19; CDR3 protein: CASSSMTGISGANVLTF; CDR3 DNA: TGTGCCAGTAGTTCAATGACAGGGATCTCTGGGGCCAACGTCCTGACTTTC
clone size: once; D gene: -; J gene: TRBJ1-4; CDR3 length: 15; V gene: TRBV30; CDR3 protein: CAWKLVGTPNEKLFF; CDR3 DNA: TGTGCCTGGAAATTGGTTGGGACACCGAATGAAAAACTGTTTTTT
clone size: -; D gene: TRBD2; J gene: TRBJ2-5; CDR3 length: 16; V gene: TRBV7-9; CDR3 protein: CASSSGLAGYQETQYF; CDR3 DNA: TGTGCCAGCAGCTCGGGACTAGCGGGGTACCAAGAGACCCAGTACTTC
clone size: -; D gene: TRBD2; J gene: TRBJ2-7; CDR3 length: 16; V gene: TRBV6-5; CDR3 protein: CASSYGTGQRGGAQYF; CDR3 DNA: TGTGCCAGCAGTTATGGGACTGGGCAGCGGGGGGGCGCGCAGTACTTC
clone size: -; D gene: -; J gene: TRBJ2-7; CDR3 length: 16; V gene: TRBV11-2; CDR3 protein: CASSLEGGGPSYEQYF; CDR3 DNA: TGTGCCAGCAGCTTAGAAGGGGGAGGGCCTTCCTACGAGCAGTACTTC
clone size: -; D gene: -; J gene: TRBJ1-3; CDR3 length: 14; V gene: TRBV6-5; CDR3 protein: CATRMGSSGNTIYF; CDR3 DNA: TGTGCCACTAGAATGGGGAGCTCTGGAAACACCATATATTTT
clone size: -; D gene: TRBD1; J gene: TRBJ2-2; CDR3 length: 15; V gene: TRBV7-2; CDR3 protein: CASSLVGGLTGELFF; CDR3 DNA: TGTGCCAGCAGCTTAGTAGGGGGCCTCACCGGGGAGCTGTTTTTT
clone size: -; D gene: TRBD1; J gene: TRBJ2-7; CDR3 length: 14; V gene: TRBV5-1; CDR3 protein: CASSFDRGSHEQYF; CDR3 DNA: TGCGCCAGCAGCTTCGACAGGGGGTCCCACGAGCAGTACTTC
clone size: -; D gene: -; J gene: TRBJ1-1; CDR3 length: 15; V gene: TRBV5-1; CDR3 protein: CASSWATGENTEAFF; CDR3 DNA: TGCGCCAGCAGCTGGGCAACCGGGGAGAACACTGAAGCTTTCTTT
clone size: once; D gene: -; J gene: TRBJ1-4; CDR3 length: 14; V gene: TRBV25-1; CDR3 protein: CASSSLEGNEKLFF; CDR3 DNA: TGTGCCAGCAGTTCCCTGGAGGGTAATGAAAAACTGTTTTTT
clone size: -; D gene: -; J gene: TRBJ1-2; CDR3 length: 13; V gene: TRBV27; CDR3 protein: CASSFRGGYGYTF; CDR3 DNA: TGTGCCAGCAGTTTTCGGGGGGGGTATGGCTACACCTTC
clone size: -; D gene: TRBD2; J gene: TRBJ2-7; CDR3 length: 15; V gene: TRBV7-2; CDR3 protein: CASSEGLAGTYEQYF; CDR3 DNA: TGTGCCAGCAGCGAAGGACTAGCGGGAACCTACGAGCAGTACTTC
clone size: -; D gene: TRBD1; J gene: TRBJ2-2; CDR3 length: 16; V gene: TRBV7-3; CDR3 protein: CASRRPGTGGPGELFF; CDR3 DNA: TGTGCCAGCAGACGCCCCGGGACAGGGGGCCCCGGGGAGCTGTTTTTT
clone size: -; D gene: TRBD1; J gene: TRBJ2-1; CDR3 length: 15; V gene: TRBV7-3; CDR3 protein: CASSLRQGSIDEQFF; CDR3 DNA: TGTGCCAGCAGCCTTAGACAGGGAAGTATCGATGAGCAGTTCTTC
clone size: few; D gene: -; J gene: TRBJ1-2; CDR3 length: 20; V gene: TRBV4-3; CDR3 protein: CASSQERPHRGGRVNYGYTF; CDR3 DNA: TGCGCCAGCAGCCAAGAACGGCCACACCGAGGGGGTCGGGTTAACTATGGCTACACCTTC
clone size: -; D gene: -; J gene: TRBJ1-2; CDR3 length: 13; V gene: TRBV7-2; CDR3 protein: CASSYRENYGYTF; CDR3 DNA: TGTGCCAGCAGCTACCGGGAAAACTATGGCTACACCTTC
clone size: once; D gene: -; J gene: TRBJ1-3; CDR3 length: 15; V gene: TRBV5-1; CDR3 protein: CASSSDSEGGNTIYF; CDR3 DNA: TGCGCCAGCAGCTCAGATTCCGAGGGTGGAAACACCATATATTTT
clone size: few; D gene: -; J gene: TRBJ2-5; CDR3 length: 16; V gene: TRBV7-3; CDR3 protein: CASSSLGRTVGETQYF; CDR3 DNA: TGTGCCAGCAGCTCCCTTGGCAGGACAGTTGGCGAGACCCAGTACTTC
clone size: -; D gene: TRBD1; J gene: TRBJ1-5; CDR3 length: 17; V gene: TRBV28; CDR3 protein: CASSEGQAPYSNQPQHF; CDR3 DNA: TGTGCCAGCAGTGAGGGACAGGCACCGTATAGCAATCAGCCCCAGCATTTT
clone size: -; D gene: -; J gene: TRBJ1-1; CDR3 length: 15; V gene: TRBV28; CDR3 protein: CASSLAGPENTEAFF; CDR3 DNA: TGTGCCAGCAGTTTAGCGGGCCCCGAGAACACTGAAGCTTTCTTT
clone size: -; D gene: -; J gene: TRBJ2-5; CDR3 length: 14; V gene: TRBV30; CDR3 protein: CAWSSGGGGETQYF; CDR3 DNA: TGTGCCTGGAGTTCAGGAGGGGGCGGCGAGACCCAGTACTTC
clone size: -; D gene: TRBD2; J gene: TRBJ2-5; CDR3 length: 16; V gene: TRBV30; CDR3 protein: CAWRAGTSGAQETQYF; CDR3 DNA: TGTGCCTGGAGAGCCGGGACTAGCGGAGCTCAAGAGACCCAGTACTTC
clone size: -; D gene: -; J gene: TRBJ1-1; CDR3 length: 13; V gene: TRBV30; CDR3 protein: CAWSVQTKSEAFF; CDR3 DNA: TGTGCCTGGAGTGTACAGACAAAATCTGAAGCTTTCTTT
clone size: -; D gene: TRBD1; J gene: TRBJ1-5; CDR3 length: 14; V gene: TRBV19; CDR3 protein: CASNSRGGNQPQHF; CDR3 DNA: TGTGCCAGTAATTCCAGGGGGGGCAATCAGCCCCAGCATTTT
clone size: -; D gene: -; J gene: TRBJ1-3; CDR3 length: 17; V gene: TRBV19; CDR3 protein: CASSKSAPRSSGNTIYF; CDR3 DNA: TGTGCCAGTAGTAAATCGGCACCTCGGAGCTCTGGAAACACCATATATTTT
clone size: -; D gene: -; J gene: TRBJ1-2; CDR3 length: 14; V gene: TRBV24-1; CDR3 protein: CATSEKTVNYGYTF; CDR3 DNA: TGTGCCACCAGTGAAAAGACAGTGAACTATGGCTACACCTTC